The 4 T cell receptor beta chains listed next were all sequenced from one sample in a study of blood T cells in healthy people across ages. For the second PCR, which ran for about 7 to 11 cycles, a sample-barcoded 5' primer and a J-beta primer mix were used. Each CDR3 protein is one row after TCRdb ran MiXCR on the 5' RACE reads. The sample holds roughly 1,500,000 distinct CDR3 sequences, about 40% seen once. Sequences were obtained from blood. These receptors were obtained from a young woman in good health.

The chain combines TRBV5-1 with TRBJ2-3; 10 nucleotides agree with TRBD2. Germline CDR1 is SGHRS and CDR2 is YFSETQ. There are 16 residues in the CDR3. Trimming took 3 bases from V and 2 from J; bases not matched to a gene: 6. The CDR3 DNA sequence: TGCGCCAGCAGCTCCGCTAGCGGGGGAGCCACAGATACGCAGTATTTT. It specifies CASSSASGGATDTQYF.

The chain couples TRBV2 to TRBJ2-6, with D hard to call. The CDR3 totals 15 residues. Germline CDR1 reads SNHLY; CDR2 reads FYNNEI. Trimming shortened V by 6 bases and J by 4 bases, and 13 bases separated the two germline ends. CDR3 loop: CASSATGGGANVLTF. CDR3 DNA: TGTGCCAGCAGCGCAACGGGCGGCGGGGCCAACGTCCTGACTTTC.

This clonotype was seen a few times. V usage is TRBV20-1 and J usage is TRBJ2-7; D perhaps matches TRBD1 (5 bases). Germline CDR1 and CDR2: DFQATT and SNEGSKA (reference sequence). This CDR3 comprises 18 residues. V lost 1 base and J 0 bases, leaving 22 bases between the germline ends. The DNA of the CDR3 is TGCAGTGCTAGAGCGATATCGATGGGGCAGAGGAGCTCCTACGAGCAGTACTTC. Protein sequence: CSARAISMGQRSSYEQYF.

This sequence joins TRBV20-1 and TRBJ1-5; D is possibly TRBD1 (5 bases). Germline V gene lookup returns CDR1 DFQATT and CDR2 SNEGSKA (reference sequence). This CDR3 contains 14 residues. With 3 bases removed from V and 1 base from J, the gap between germline ends came to 10 bases. The CDR3 nucleotides read TGCAGTGCTAGGGTTCGGGGGAGCAATCAGCCCCAGCATTTT. It yields the protein CSARVRGSNQPQHF.